This TCR beta chain was profiled in a study of OX40 agonist ivuxolimab in advanced cancers. Only in-frame clones appear in the TCRdb table, and some are missing; sequencing was by immunoSEQ multiplex PCR. The table includes roughly 91,000 clones, 95% to 97% detected once. This CDR3 contains 14 residues. Germline V gene data show CDR1 as MNHNS and CDR2 as SASEGT. Trimming stripped 7 bases from V and 7 bases from J, with 18 bases between. This sample comprised CD4+ or CD8+ T cells sorted from blood, obtained in a trial of the OX40 agonist ivuxolimab. The chain recombines TRBV6-1 with TRBJ2-3; D may be TRBD2 (5 bases). The receptor comes from an adult with an advanced solid tumor such as melanoma, head and neck, liver or kidney cancer. The CDR3 region has the DNA TGTGCCAGCACAGGAGACTTAGAGGGAAATACGCAGTATTTT. This codes for CASTGDLEGNTQYF.